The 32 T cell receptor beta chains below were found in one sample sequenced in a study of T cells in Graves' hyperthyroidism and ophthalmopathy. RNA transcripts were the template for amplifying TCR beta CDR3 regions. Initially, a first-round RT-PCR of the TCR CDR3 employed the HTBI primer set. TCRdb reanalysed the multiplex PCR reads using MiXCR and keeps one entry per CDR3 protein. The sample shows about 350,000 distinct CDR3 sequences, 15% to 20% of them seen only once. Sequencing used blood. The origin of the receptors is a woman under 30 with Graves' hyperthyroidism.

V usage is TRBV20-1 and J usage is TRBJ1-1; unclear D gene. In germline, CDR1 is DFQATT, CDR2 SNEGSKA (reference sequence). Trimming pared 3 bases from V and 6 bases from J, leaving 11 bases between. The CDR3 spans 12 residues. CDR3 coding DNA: TGCAGTGCTAGCCGAGGAGAAGCTGAAGCTTTCTTT. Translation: CSASRGEAEAFF.

The CDR3 reads CASSATRTSLVQYF. The DNA for the CDR3 is TGTGCCAGCAGCGCAACCCGGACTAGCTTAGTGCAGTACTTC. The chain employs TRBV11-3 and TRBJ2-7; 8 bases map to TRBD2. The V gene end was trimmed by 5 bases and the J gene end by 9 bases; junction bases not matched to a gene: 12. This CDR3 is built from 14 residues. CDR1 is SGHNT and CDR2 is YENEEA in the germline V gene.

The CDR3 region has the DNA TGCGCCAGCAGTCACGGGACAGGTACCACTGAAGCTTTCTTT. This gives the protein CASSHGTGTTEAFF. The chain recombines TRBV5-1 with TRBJ1-1, with 8 nucleotides matching TRBD1. The CDR3 is made up of 14 amino acids. J lost 4 bases, V lost 5 bases, and 7 bases had no gene match. Looked up from germline, CDR1 is SGHRS and CDR2 is YFSETQ.

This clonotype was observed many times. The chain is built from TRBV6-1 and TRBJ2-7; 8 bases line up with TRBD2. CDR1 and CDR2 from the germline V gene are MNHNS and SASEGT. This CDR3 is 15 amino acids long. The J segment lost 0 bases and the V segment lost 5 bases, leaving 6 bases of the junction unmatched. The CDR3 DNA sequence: TGTGCCAGCAGTCGGGGCGGGGGGTCCTCCTACGAGCAGTACTTC. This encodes CASSRGGGSSYEQYF.

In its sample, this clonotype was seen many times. The CDR3 loop is CSARDSPDSQETQYF. CDR3 in DNA: TGCAGTGCTAGGGATTCCCCGGACAGCCAAGAGACCCAGTACTTC. This chain connects TRBV20-1 to TRBJ2-5, with D perhaps TRBD1 (6 bases). Germline V gene lookup returns CDR1 DFQATT and CDR2 SNEGSKA (reference sequence). Trimming left V 3 bases short and J 1 base short, with 15 bases between. The CDR3 loop spans 15 amino acids.

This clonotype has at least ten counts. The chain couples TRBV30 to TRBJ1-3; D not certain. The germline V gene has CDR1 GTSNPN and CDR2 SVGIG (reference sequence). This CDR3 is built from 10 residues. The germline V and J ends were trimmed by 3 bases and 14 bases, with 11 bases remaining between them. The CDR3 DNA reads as TGTGCCTGGAGCGTGAGAAGGGTATATTTT. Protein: CAWSVRRVYF.

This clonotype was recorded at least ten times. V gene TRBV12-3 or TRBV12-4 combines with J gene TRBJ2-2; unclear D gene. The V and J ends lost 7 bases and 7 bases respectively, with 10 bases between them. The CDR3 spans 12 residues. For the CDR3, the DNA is TGTGCCAGCATCTCGGAAGGCGGGGAGCTGTTTTTT. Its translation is CASISEGGELFF.

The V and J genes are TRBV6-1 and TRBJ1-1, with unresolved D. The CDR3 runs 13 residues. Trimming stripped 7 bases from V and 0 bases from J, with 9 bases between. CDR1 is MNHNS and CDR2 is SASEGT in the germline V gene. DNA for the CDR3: TGTGCCAGCACCACCTCCTTGAACACTGAAGCTTTCTTT. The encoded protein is CASTTSLNTEAFF.

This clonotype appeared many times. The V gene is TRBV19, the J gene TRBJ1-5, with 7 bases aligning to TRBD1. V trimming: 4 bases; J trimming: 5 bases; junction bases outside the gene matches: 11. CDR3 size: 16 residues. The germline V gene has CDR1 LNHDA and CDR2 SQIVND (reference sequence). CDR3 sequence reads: CASSTPSTGWDQPQHF. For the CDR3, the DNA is TGTGCCAGTAGTACACCCTCGACAGGGTGGGATCAGCCCCAGCATTTT.

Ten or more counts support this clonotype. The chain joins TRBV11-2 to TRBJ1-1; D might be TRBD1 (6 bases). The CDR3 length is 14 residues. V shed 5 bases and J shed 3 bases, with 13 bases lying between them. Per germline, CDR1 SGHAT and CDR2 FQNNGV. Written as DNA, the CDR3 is TGTGCCAGCAGCCACAGGGTAGGGGACACTGAAGCTTTCTTT. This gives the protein CASSHRVGDTEAFF. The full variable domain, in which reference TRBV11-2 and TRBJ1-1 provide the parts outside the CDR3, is EAGVAQSPRYKIIEKRQSVAFWCNPISGHATLYWYQQILGQGPKLLIQFQNNGVVDDSQLPKDRFSAERLKGVDSTLKIQPAKLEDSAVYLCASSHRVGDTEAFFGQGTRLTVV.

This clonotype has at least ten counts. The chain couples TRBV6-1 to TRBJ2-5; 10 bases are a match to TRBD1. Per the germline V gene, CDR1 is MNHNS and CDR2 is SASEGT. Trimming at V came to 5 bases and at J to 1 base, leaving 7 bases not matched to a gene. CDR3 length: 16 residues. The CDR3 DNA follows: TGTGCCAGCAGTAAACGGGACAGGGGAACCCAAGAGACCCAGTACTTC. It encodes CASSKRDRGTQETQYF.

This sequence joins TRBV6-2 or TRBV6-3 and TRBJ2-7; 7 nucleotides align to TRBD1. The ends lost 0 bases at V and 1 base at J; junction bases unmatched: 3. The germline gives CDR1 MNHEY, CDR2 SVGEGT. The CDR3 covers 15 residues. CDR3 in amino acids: CASSYSHRGSYEQYF. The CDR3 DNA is TGTGCCAGCAGTTACTCGCACAGGGGTTCCTACGAGCAGTACTTC.

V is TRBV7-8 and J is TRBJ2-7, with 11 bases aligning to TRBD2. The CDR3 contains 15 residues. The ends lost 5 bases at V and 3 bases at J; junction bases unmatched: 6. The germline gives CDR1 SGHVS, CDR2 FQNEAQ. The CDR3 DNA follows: TGTGCCAGCAGCATCCGGACTAGCGGGTTCTACGAGCAGTACTTC. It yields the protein CASSIRTSGFYEQYF.

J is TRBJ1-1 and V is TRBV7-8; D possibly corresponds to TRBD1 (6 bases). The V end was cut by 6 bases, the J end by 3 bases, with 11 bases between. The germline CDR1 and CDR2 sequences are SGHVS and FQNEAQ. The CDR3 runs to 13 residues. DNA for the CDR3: TGTGCCAGCAGTACGGACAGATACACTGAAGCTTTCTTT. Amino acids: CASSTDRYTEAFF.

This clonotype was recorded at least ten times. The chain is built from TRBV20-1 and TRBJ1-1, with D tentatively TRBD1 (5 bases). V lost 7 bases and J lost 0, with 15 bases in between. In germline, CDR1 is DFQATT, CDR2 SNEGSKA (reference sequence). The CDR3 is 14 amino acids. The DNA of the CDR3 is TGCAGTGGGAGACGGGACGCCGTGAACACTGAAGCTTTCTTT. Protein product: CSGRRDAVNTEAFF.

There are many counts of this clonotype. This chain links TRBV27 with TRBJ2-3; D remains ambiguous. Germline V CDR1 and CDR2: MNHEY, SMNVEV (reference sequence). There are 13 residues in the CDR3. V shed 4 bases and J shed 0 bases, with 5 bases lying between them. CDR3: CASSSTSTDTQYF. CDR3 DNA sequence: TGTGCCAGCAGTTCTACTAGCACAGATACGCAGTATTTT.

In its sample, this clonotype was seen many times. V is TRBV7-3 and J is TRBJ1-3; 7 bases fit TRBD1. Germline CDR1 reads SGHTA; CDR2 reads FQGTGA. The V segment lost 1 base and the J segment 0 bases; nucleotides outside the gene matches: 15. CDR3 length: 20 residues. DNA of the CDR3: TGTGCCAGCAGCTTAAGCCGGACGAACAGGGGCCATAGCTCTGGAAACACCATATATTTT. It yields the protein CASSLSRTNRGHSSGNTIYF.

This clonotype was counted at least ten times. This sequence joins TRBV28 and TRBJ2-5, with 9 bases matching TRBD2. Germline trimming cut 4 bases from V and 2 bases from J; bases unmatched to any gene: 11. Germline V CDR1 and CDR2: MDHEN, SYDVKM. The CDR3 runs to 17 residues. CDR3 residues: CASSSPGGGAYQETQYF. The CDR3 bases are TGTGCCAGCAGTTCCCCTGGCGGGGGGGCTTATCAAGAGACCCAGTACTTC.

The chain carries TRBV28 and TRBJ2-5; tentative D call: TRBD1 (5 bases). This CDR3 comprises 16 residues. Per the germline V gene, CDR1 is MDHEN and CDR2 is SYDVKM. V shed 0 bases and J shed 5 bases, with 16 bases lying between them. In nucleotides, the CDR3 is TGTGCCAGCAGTTTATGGAGCCGACAGTCCGGGGAGACCCAGTACTTC. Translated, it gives CASSLWSRQSGETQYF.

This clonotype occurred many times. CDR3 sequence reads: CSVLGRMNTEAFF. CDR3 DNA sequence: TGCAGCGTTCTGGGACGGATGAACACTGAAGCTTTCTTT. The chain has TRBV29-1 and TRBJ1-1; the D gene is possibly TRBD1 (5 bases). V lost 5 bases to trimming and J lost 0 bases, with 10 bases between them. The CDR3 contains 13 residues. CDR1 SQVTM and CDR2 ANQGSEA come from the germline V gene.

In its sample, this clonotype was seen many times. The CDR3 DNA sequence: TGTGCCATCACTCCCGCAGAAGGGGCGGTCCACGAGCAGTACTTC. Its translation is CAITPAEGAVHEQYF. V and J are TRBV10-3 and TRBJ2-7; perhaps TRBD1 as D (5 bases). The germline CDR1 and CDR2 sequences are ENHRY and SYGVKD. The V end was cut by 7 bases, the J end by 5 bases, with 21 bases between. This CDR3 region has 15 residues.

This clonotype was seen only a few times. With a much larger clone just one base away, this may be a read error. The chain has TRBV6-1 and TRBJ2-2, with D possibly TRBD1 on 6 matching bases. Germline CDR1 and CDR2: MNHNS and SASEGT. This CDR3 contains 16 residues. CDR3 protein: CASRSTGRLNTGELCF. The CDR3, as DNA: TGTGCCAGCAGATCCACAGGGAGACTGAACACCGGGGAGCTGTGTTTT.

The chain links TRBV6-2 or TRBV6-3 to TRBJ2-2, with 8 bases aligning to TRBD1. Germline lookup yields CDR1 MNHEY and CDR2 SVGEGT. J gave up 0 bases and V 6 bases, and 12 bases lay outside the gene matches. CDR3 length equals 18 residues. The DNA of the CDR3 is TGTGCCAGCAGGAGAGGGACAGGCGGCCCCACGAACACCGGGGAGCTGTTTTTT. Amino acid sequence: CASRRGTGGPTNTGELFF.

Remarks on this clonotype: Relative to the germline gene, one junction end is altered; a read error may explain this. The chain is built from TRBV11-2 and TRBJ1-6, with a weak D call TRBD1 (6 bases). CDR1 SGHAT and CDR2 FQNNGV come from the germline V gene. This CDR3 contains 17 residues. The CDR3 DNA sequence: TGTGCCAGCAGCTTAGTAGACGGGGGCGCCTATAATTCATCCCTCCACTTT. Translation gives CASSLVDGGAYNSSLHF.

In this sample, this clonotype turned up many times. The CDR3 spells CASSLAAGGDGANVLTF. The CDR3 DNA reads TGTGCCAGCAGTTTAGCGGCAGGGGGAGACGGGGCCAACGTCCTGACTTTC. This chain uses TRBV12-3 or TRBV12-4 with TRBJ2-6; 7 nucleotides match TRBD1. Trimming at V came to 0 bases and at J to 4 bases, leaving 6 bases not matched to a gene. This CDR3 spans 17 amino acids.

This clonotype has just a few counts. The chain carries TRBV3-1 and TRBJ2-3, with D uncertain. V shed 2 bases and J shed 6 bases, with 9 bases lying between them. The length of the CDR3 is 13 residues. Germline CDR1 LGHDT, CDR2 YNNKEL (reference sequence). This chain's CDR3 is CASSQISPDTQYF. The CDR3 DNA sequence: TGTGCCAGCAGCCAAATTAGCCCGGATACGCAGTATTTT.

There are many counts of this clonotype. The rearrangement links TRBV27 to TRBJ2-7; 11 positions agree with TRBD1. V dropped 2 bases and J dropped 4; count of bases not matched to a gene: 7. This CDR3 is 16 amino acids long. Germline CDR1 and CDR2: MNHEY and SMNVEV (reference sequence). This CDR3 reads CASSLKGDRGAYEQYF. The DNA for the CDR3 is TGTGCCAGCAGTTTAAAGGGGGACAGGGGGGCTTACGAGCAGTACTTC.

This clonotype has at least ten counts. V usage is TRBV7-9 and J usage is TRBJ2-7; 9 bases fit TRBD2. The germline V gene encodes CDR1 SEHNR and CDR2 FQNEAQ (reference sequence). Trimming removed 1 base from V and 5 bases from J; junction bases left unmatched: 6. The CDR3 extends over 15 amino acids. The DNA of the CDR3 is TGTGCCAGCAGCTTAGACAGCGGGGGGAAGCACGAGCAGTACTTC. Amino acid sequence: CASSLDSGGKHEQYF.

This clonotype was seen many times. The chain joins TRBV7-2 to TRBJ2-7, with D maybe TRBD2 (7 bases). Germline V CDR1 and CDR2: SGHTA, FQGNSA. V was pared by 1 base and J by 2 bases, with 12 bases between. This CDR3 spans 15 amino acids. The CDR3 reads CASSLGWRGPYEQYF. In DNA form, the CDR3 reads TGTGCCAGCAGCTTAGGTTGGCGGGGGCCCTACGAGCAGTACTTC.

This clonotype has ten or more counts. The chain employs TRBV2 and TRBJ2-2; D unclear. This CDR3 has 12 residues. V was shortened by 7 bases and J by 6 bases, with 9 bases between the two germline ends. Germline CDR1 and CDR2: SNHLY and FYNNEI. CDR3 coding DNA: TGTGCCAGCATATTAGGCCCCGGGGAGCTGTTTTTT. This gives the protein CASILGPGELFF.

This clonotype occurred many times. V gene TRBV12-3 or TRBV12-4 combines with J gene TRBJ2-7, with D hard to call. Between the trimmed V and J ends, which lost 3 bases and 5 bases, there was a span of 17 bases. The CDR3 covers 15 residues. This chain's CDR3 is CASSFWQSTANEQYF. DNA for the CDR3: TGTGCCAGCAGTTTCTGGCAGTCTACCGCCAACGAGCAGTACTTC.

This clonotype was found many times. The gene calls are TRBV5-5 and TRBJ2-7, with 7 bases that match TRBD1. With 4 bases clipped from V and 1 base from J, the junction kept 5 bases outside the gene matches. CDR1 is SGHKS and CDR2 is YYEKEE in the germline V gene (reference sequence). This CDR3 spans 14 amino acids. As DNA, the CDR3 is TGTGCCAGCAGCCTACAGGGGCGATCCTACGAGCAGTACTTC. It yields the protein CASSLQGRSYEQYF. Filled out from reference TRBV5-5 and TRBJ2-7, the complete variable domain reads DAGVTQSPTHLIKTRGQQVTLRCSPISGHKSVSWYQQVLGQGPQFIFQYYEKEERGRGNFPDRFSARQFPNYSSELNVNALLLGDSALYLCASSLQGRSYEQYFGPGTRLTVT.